This T cell receptor beta chain stems from a study of cytomegalovirus exposure and HLA in healthy donors. Study-wide results and limits: A later analysis reportedly found fewer N-insertions in an Asian-associated ancestry cluster than the roughly 670-donor mean. With DRB1 most and HLA-C fewest, TCR association rates differed between HLA loci in a later analysis. According to an earlier analysis, most TCR beta V segments yielded productive rearrangements about 87% or about 30% of the time.

CDR3 length equals 21 residues. Trimming removed 0 bases from V and 1 base from J, with 26 bases in between. Germline lookup yields CDR1 SGHVS and CDR2 FQNEAQ. As concerns this clone: Its antigen is as yet unknown.

60 Vbeta and 13 Jbeta primers were used in PCR. Profiling relied on immunoSEQ multiplex PCR, and the TCRdb table lists in-frame clones only, not all of them. Of 150,000 to 200,000 clones detected, just under 80% appear once; the ten largest clones hold 5% to 6%. The clonotype originates from a woman in her thirties in good health and CMV-seropositive. The chain uses TRBV7-8 and TRBJ2-3; D unclear. The sequencing input was PBMCs. CDR3 protein: CASSLATALPPSAIGTDTQYF. Here the CDR3 DNA reads TGTGCCAGCAGCTTAGCCACAGCCTTGCCTCCCTCCGCCATCGGCACAGATACGCAGTATTTT.